This T cell receptor beta chain was recovered during a study of radiotherapy plus CTLA-4 blockade in lung cancer. Study at large: An objective response was seen in around a sixth of patients, and disease control in less than 35%.

With respect to this clone: Its antigen is not identified.

Alongside CTLA-4 blockade with ipilimumab, patients with chemo-refractory metastatic non-small-cell lung cancer received focal radiation. Broader study findings: Clones derived from tumor TCRs expanded in blood after radiotherapy plus ipilimumab.

The method was immunoSEQ multiplex PCR; TCRdb's version includes in-frame clones alone and lacks a portion of them. The sample yields about 19,000 clones, about 84% seen once. The source of this sequence is a human donor with non-small cell lung cancer whose response to radiotherapy plus ipilimumab could not be evaluated. This material consisted of peripheral blood, taken from a patient treated with radiotherapy plus ipilimumab.

The CDR3 DNA reads TGTGCCAGCAGTTCCAGCGGGGAGCTGTTTTTT. Protein: CASSSSGELFF. The V and J genes are TRBV27 and TRBJ2-2; D gene unclear. Per the germline V gene, CDR1 is MNHEY and CDR2 is SMNVEV (reference sequence). The CDR3 contains 11 residues. With 4 bases removed from V and 7 bases from J, the gap between germline ends came to 4 bases.